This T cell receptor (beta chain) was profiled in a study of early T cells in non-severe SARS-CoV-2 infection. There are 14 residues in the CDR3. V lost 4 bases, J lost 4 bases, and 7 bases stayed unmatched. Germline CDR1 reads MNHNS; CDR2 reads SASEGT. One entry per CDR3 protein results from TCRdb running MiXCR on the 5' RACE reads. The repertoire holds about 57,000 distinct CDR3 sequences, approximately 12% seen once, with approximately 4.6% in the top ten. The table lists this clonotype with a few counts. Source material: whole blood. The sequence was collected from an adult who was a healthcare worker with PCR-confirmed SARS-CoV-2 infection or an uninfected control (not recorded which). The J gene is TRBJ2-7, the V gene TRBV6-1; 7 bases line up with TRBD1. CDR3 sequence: CASSVGTEIYEQYF. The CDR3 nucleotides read TGTGCCAGCAGTGTGGGGACAGAGATTTACGAGCAGTACTTC.